Presented here are 26 T cell receptor beta chains from one specimen sequenced in a study of cytomegalovirus exposure and HLA in healthy donors. Using immunoSEQ multiplex PCR, the repertoire was profiled, and TCRdb retains in-frame clones only, with some absent. The sample comprises under 140,000 clones, 88% of which are singletons, and over 1.1% rests with the top ten. Sequenced sample: PBMCs. All receptors derive from a woman aged 25 to 39 in good health and CMV-seropositive.

This chain uses TRBV19 with TRBJ2-7, with a possible D match to TRBD1 (5 bases). V was cut by 4 bases and J by 5 bases, with 12 bases left in between. The CDR3 length is 13 residues. Germline CDR1 is LNHDA and CDR2 is SQIVND (reference sequence). CDR3 amino acids: CASSTPGRDEQYF. The CDR3 nucleotides read TGTGCCAGTAGTACCCCCGGCAGGGACGAGCAGTACTTC.

The rearrangement links TRBV6-6 to TRBJ2-7; perhaps TRBD2 as D (6 bases). The CDR3 loop spans 14 amino acids. Looked up from germline, CDR1 is MNHNY and CDR2 is SVGAGI (reference sequence). Trimming left V 4 bases short and J 2 bases short, with 12 bases between. CDR3 nucleotides: TGTGCCAGCAGTTCGGAGGGGTTGACCTACGAGCAGTACTTC. This codes for CASSSEGLTYEQYF.

This chain uses TRBV6-1 with TRBJ2-3; 14 bases match TRBD2. The CDR3 runs 14 residues. The germline V gene encodes CDR1 MNHNS and CDR2 SASEGT. The junction had 5 bases not matched to a gene; V was cut back by 11 bases and J by 4 bases. DNA for the CDR3: TGTGCCTCGGGGACTAGCGGGGGCGCAGATACGCAGTATTTT. It codes for CASGTSGGADTQYF.

The CDR3 bases are TGCGCCAGCGGCCCGGGACAGGGCCCCTCTGGGGCCAACGTCCTGACTTTC. Its translation is CASGPGQGPSGANVLTF. The chain carries TRBV5-1 and TRBJ2-6, with 9 bases identical to TRBD1. Germline V gives CDR1 SGHRS, CDR2 YFSETQ. The trim removed 7 bases at V and 0 bases at J, leaving 8 bases unmatched. This CDR3 is built from 17 residues. The full variable domain, rest sourced from reference TRBV5-1 and TRBJ2-6, is KAGVTQTPRYLIKTRGQQVTLSCSPISGHRSVSWYQQTPGQGLQFLFEYFSETQRNKGNFPGRFSGRQFSNSRSEMNVSTLELGDSALYLCASGPGQGPSGANVLTFGAGSRLTVL.

This clone was recorded once. This chain uses TRBV5-4 with TRBJ2-7, with 8 bases that match TRBD2. Per germline, CDR1 SGHNT and CDR2 YYREEE (reference sequence). V trimming: 0 bases; J trimming: 6 bases; junction bases outside the gene matches: 8. This CDR3 region has 15 residues. CDR3 residues: CASSLEVAGHTEQYF. CDR3 sequence (DNA): TGTGCCAGCAGCTTGGAGGTAGCGGGGCACACCGAGCAGTACTTC.

The chain joins TRBV2 to TRBJ1-6, with unresolved D. CDR1 and CDR2 (germline): SNHLY, FYNNEI. V was trimmed by 7 bases and J by 8 bases, leaving 9 bases between them. There are 12 residues in the CDR3. CDR3 protein: CASTTPDSPLHF. Written as DNA, the CDR3 is TGTGCCAGCACTACCCCTGATTCACCCCTCCACTTT.

The chain links TRBV11-2 to TRBJ2-7, with 9 bases lining up with TRBD1. J was trimmed by 3 bases and V by 4 bases; bases with no gene match: 7. The V gene's germline CDR1 is SGHAT and CDR2 FQNNGV. The CDR3 has 15 residues. As DNA, the CDR3 is TGTGCCAGCAGCTCGCCCGGGACAGGGAACTACGAGCAGTACTTC. It codes for CASSSPGTGNYEQYF.

V is TRBV6-1 and J is TRBJ1-6; D might be TRBD1 (5 bases). Germline CDR1 MNHNS, CDR2 SASEGT. V lost 1 base and J lost 13, with 8 bases in between. The CDR3 length is 12 residues. The CDR3 coding sequence is TGTGCCAGCAGTGAAGGGTACAGGCCCCTCCACTTT. Translation: CASSEGYRPLHF.

The V and J genes are TRBV2 and TRBJ2-3; D possibly corresponds to TRBD2 (6 bases). There are 15 residues in the CDR3. The V gene lost 2 bases and the J gene lost 3 bases, with 12 bases spanning the gap. CDR1 SNHLY and CDR2 FYNNEI come from the germline V gene. CDR3 coding DNA: TGTGCCAGCAGTGAACAGGGAGGAGAGACAGATACGCAGTATTTT. It translates to CASSEQGGETDTQYF.

The chain recombines TRBV10-3 with TRBJ2-2, with D maybe TRBD2 (6 bases). V dropped 2 bases and J dropped 1 base, with 20 bases sitting between them. The CDR3 consists of 19 residues. Germline V gives CDR1 ENHRY, CDR2 SYGVKD. The CDR3 DNA sequence: TGTGCCATCAGTGAGCCGGACTACCCCAATAAAGAGAACACCGGGGAGCTGTTTTTT. As protein: CAISEPDYPNKENTGELFF.

The chain joins TRBV9 to TRBJ1-1, with D unresolved. Germline V CDR1 and CDR2: SGDLS, YYNGEE. The length of the CDR3 is 16 residues. Trimming removed 3 bases at V and 1 base at J, with 16 bases between. This CDR3 is CASSASKEGGNTEAFF. CDR3 nucleotide sequence: TGTGCCAGCAGCGCCTCTAAGGAGGGAGGGAACACTGAAGCTTTCTTT.

The V and J genes are TRBV4-1 and TRBJ2-3; 9 bases match TRBD2. The CDR3 has 16 amino acids. V lost 1 base and J lost 1; bases outside the gene matches: 3. Germline-derived CDR1 and CDR2 are MGHRA and YSYEKL. CDR3: CASSQGRTSGTDTQYF. Here the CDR3 DNA reads TGCGCCAGCAGCCAAGGACGGACTAGCGGCACAGATACGCAGTATTTT.

This clone was seen only a few times. The gene calls are TRBV2 and TRBJ1-5; D remains unclear. Germline CDR1 is SNHLY and CDR2 is FYNNEI. V shed 2 bases and J shed 9 bases, with 11 bases lying between them. This CDR3 is built from 13 residues. DNA of the CDR3: TGTGCCAGCAGTGAAACCTACGAGGGGCCCCAGCATTTT. This encodes CASSETYEGPQHF. The full variable domain, in which reference TRBV2 and TRBJ1-5 provide the parts outside the CDR3, is EPEVTQTPSHQVTQMGQEVILRCVPISNHLYFYWYRQILGQKVEFLVSFYNNEISEKSEIFDDQFSVERPDGSNFTLKIRSTKLEDSAMYFCASSETYEGPQHFGDGTRLSIL.

The CDR3 nucleotides are TGTGCCAGCAGCCTCTTCGGGACAGGGCGAACCGGGCTCCACTACGAGCAGTACTTC. As protein: CASSLFGTGRTGLHYEQYF. The genes are TRBV7-6 and TRBJ2-7, with TRBD1 identical over 9 bases. V gave up 5 bases and J gave up 3 bases; unmatched junction bases: 20. There are 19 residues in the CDR3. Germline V gene data show CDR1 as SGHVS and CDR2 as FNYEAQ.

This rearrangement joins TRBV19 to TRBJ2-7; no reliable D call. With 4 bases removed from V and 4 bases from J, the gap between germline ends came to 14 bases. Germline CDR1 is LNHDA and CDR2 is SQIVND (reference sequence). This CDR3 region has 14 residues. CDR3: CASSRTFGAYEQYF. The CDR3 coding sequence is TGTGCCAGTAGTAGAACTTTCGGTGCGTACGAGCAGTACTTC. The whole variable domain, remainder taken from reference TRBV19 and TRBJ2-7, is DGGITQSPKYLFRKEGQNVTLSCEQNLNHDAMYWYRQDPGQGLRLIYYSQIVNDFQKGDIAEGYSVSREKKESFPLTVTSAQKNPTAFYLCASSRTFGAYEQYFGPGTRLTVT.

The chain uses TRBV11-2 and TRBJ2-1; 12 bases are a match to TRBD2. This CDR3 is built from 16 residues. V lost 5 bases, J lost 0 bases, and 2 bases stayed unmatched. Germline CDR1 is SGHAT and CDR2 is FQNNGV. The CDR3 coding sequence is TGTGCCAGCAGCGCGACTAGCGGGAGCTCCTACAATGAGCAGTTCTTC. Translated, it gives CASSATSGSSYNEQFF.

In its sample, this clone was seen once. J is TRBJ2-1 and V is TRBV21-1; TRBD1, the table's D call, was not compared with the DNA. TRBV21-1 constitutes a pseudogene. The CDR3 contains 16 residues. As DNA, the CDR3 is TGTGCCAGCAGTACAGGGGGCCCAGTTCCCCACAATGAGCAGTTCTTC. It encodes CASSTGGPVPHNEQFF.

V gene TRBV6-1 combines with J gene TRBJ2-5; 14 positions match TRBD2. Germline CDR1 reads MNHNS; CDR2 reads SASEGT. V gave up 6 bases and J gave up 4 bases; unmatched junction bases: 4. The CDR3 runs 15 residues. The CDR3 protein is CASSGLAGGSETQYF. CDR3 coding DNA: TGTGCCAGCAGCGGACTAGCGGGGGGTTCAGAGACCCAGTACTTC.

The V and J genes are TRBV5-4 and TRBJ2-3; tentative D call: TRBD1 (5 bases). Trimming removed 4 bases from V and 2 bases from J, with 11 bases in between. This CDR3 has 14 residues. CDR1 and CDR2 (germline): SGHNT, YYREEE (reference sequence). The CDR3 region is CASSQGRYTDTQYF. The CDR3 nucleotides read TGTGCCAGCAGCCAGGGCCGGTACACAGATACGCAGTATTTT. The variable domain in full, with the rest retrieved from reference TRBV5-4 and TRBJ2-3, is ETGVTQSPTHLIKTRGQQVTLRCSSQSGHNTVSWYQQALGQGPQFIFQYYREEENGRGNFPPRFSGLQFPNYSSELNVNALELDDSALYLCASSQGRYTDTQYFGPGTRLTVL.

The V gene is TRBV27, the J gene TRBJ2-7; possible D gene TRBD2, 6 bases. The CDR3 length is 14 residues. Germline lookup yields CDR1 MNHEY and CDR2 SMNVEV (reference sequence). V shed 4 bases and J shed 0 bases, with 10 bases lying between them. As DNA, the CDR3 is TGTGCCAGCAGTTGGGCGGGGAGCTCCTACGAGCAGTACTTC. Residues: CASSWAGSSYEQYF.

The rearrangement links TRBV4-2 to TRBJ2-7, with unresolved D. Trimming took off 1 base at V and 3 bases at J, with 10 bases between the two ends. This CDR3 is 14 amino acids long. Germline CDR1 reads LGHNA; CDR2 reads YNFKEQ. CDR3 protein: CASSQGAASYEQYF. The DNA for the CDR3 is TGTGCCAGCAGCCAAGGGGCCGCGAGCTACGAGCAGTACTTC.

This clone came up a few times. The chain carries TRBV19 and TRBJ1-1; D unclear. The length of the CDR3 is 13 residues. V gave up 8 bases and J gave up 3 bases, with 13 bases separating them. Germline lookup yields CDR1 LNHDA and CDR2 SQIVND (reference sequence). The DNA of the CDR3 is TGTGCCAGTGGCGGCAGTATTTACACTGAAGCTTTCTTT. Amino acid sequence: CASGGSIYTEAFF.

V usage is TRBV23-1 and J usage is TRBJ2-7, with 10 bases aligning to TRBD1. TRBV23-1 is noted as an ORF with a role that remains uncertain. This CDR3 is built from 15 residues. V lost 3 bases to trimming and J lost 7 bases; unmatched junction nucleotides: 9. CDR3 region: CASSHPRQGAGEQYF. CDR3 DNA sequence: TGCGCCAGCAGTCATCCGAGACAGGGGGCGGGTGAGCAGTACTTC.

The chain employs TRBV5-1 and TRBJ1-2; TRBD1 matches 7 bases. The germline V gene has CDR1 SGHRS and CDR2 YFSETQ. V shed 5 bases and J 8 bases; nucleotides not matched to a gene: 15. CDR3 length equals 15 residues. The CDR3 is CASSFTDRDAKGYTF. CDR3 nucleotide sequence: TGCGCCAGCAGTTTTACAGACAGGGACGCGAAGGGCTACACCTTC.

CDR3 bases: TGTGCCAGCAGCTTAGGTAGTAGTTACACAGATACGCAGTATTTT. Its translation is CASSLGSSYTDTQYF. The chain carries TRBV7-3 and TRBJ2-3; no reliable D call. V was clipped by 2 bases and J by 2 bases, with 11 bases between them. Germline loops: CDR1 SGHTA, CDR2 FQGTGA. The CDR3 is 15 residues long.

The chain has TRBV2 and TRBJ2-2; 8 nucleotides match TRBD2. The V and J ends lost 11 bases and 7 bases, in that order; junction bases with no gene match: 12. The V gene's germline CDR1 is SNHLY and CDR2 FYNNEI. There are 14 residues in the CDR3. The CDR3 coding sequence is TGTGCCCGGGGAGCGGGAGCGGCGGTCGGGGAGCTGTTTTTT. This gives the protein CARGAGAAVGELFF. Variable domain in full (rest from reference TRBV2 and TRBJ2-2): EPEVTQTPSHQVTQMGQEVILRCVPISNHLYFYWYRQILGQKVEFLVSFYNNEISEKSEIFDDQFSVERPDGSNFTLKIRSTKLEDSAMYFCARGAGAAVGELFFGEGSRLTVL.